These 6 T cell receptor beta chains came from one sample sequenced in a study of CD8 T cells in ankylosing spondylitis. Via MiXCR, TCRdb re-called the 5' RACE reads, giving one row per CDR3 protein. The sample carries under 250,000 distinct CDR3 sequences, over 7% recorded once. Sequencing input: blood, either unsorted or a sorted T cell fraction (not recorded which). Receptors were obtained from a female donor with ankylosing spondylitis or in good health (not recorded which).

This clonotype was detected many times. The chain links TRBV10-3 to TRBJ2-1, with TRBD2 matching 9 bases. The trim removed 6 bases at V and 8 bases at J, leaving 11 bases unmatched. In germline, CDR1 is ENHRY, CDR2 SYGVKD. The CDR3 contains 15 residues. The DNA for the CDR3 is TGTGCCATCAGGGATGTAGCGGGAGCTGGCTATGAGCAGTTCTTC. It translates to CAIRDVAGAGYEQFF.

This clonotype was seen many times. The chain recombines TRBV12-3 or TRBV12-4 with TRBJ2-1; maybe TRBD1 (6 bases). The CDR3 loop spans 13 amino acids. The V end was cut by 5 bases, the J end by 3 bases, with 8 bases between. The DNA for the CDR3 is TGTGCCAGCAGTCCGGACAGCTACAATGAGCAGTTCTTC. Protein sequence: CASSPDSYNEQFF.

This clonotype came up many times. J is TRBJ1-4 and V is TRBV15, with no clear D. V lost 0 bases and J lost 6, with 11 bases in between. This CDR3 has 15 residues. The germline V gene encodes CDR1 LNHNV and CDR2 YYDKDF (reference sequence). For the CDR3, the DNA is TGTGCCACCAGCAGAGATGCTCTGGTCGATGAAAAACTGTTTTTT. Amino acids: CATSRDALVDEKLFF. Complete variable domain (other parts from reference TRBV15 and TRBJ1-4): DAMVIQNPRYQVTQFGKPVTLSCSQTLNHNVMYWYQQKSSQAPKLLFHYYDKDFNNEADTPDNFQSRRPNTSFCFLDIRSPGLGDTAMYLCATSRDALVDEKLFFGSGTQLSVL.

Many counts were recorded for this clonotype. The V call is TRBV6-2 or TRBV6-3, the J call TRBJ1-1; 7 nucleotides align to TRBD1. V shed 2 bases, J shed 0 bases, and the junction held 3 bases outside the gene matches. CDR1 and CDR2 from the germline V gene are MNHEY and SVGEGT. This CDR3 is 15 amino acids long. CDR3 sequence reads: CASSYGTAVNTEAFF. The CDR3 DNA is TGTGCCAGCAGTTACGGGACAGCCGTGAACACTGAAGCTTTCTTT.

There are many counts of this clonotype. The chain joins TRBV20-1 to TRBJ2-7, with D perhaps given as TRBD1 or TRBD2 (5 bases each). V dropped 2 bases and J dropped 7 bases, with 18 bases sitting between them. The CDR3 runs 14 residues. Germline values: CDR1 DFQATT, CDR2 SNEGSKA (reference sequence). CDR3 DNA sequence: TGCAGTGCTAGATCCACTACGGGGCCCGGGGAGCAGTACTTC. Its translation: CSARSTTGPGEQYF.

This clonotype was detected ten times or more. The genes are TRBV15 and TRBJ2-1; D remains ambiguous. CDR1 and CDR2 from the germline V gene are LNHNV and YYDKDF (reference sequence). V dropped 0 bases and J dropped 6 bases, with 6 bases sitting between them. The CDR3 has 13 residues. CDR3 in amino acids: CATSRDLGNEQFF. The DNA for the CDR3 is TGTGCCACCAGCAGAGATCTGGGCAATGAGCAGTTCTTC.